These T cell receptor beta chains were read from a single sample in a study of CD8 T cells in ankylosing spondylitis. TCRdb analysed the 5' RACE reads with MiXCR anew, one entry per CDR3 protein. The sample contains 300,000 to 400,000 distinct CDR3 sequences, about a fifth of which appear only once. The specimen sequenced was blood, either unsorted or a sorted T cell fraction (not recorded which). The receptor set was obtained from a male donor with ankylosing spondylitis. The CDR3 runs from the conserved cysteine through the conserved F or W. A D gene is named only where the DNA matches it firmly. Rows may omit the clone size; those that give it use once, few, many or a size class.

>TRBV29-1|TRBJ2-3|TRBD2|.
CSLGTSATSTDTQYF
TGCAGCCTTGGGACTAGCGCTACTAGCACAGATACGCAGTATTTT
>TRBV6-5|TRBJ2-7|TRBD2|.
CASSYSMGLAGDEQYF
TGTGCCAGCAGTTACTCGATGGGACTAGCAGGTGATGAGCAGTACTTC
>TRBV5-1|TRBJ2-2|.|.
CASSPLQGTGELFF
TGCGCCAGCAGCCCGTTACAGGGCACCGGGGAGCTGTTTTTT
>TRBV2|TRBJ2-3|.|.
CASSTGADTQYF
TGTGCCAGCAGTACTGGGGCAGATACGCAGTATTTT
>TRBV29-1|TRBJ1-1|.|.
CSVGRGGRTEAFF
TGCAGCGTTGGCCGAGGGGGGCGGACTGAAGCTTTCTTT
>TRBV29-1|TRBJ1-5|.|many
CSVGRDGQPQHF
TGCAGCGTCGGGAGGGATGGTCAGCCCCAGCATTTT
>TRBV12-3/TRBV12-4|TRBJ2-5|.|.
CASRVAVRETQYF
TGTGCCAGCCGTGTGGCGGTTAGGGAGACCCAGTACTTC
>TRBV24-1|TRBJ1-5|.|few
CATSDPRFSNQPQHF
TGTGCCACCAGTGATCCGAGGTTTTCCAATCAGCCCCAGCATTTT
>TRBV5-1|TRBJ2-2|.|few
CASSLQPGNTGELFF
TGCGCCAGCAGCTTGCAACCCGGGAACACCGGGGAGCTGTTTTTT
>TRBV28|TRBJ2-1|TRBD2|few
CASSSYSGLAPTTYNEQFF
TGTGCCAGCAGTTCCTACTCCGGACTAGCACCCACTACCTACAATGAGCAGTTCTTC
>TRBV7-9|TRBJ1-4|TRBD1|.
CASSRTGGNEKLFF
TGTGCCAGCAGCCGGACAGGGGGGAATGAAAAACTGTTTTTT
>TRBV5-5|TRBJ2-5|.|.
CASSWGQVGGETQYF
TGTGCCAGCAGCTGGGGACAGGTGGGGGGGGAGACCCAGTACTTC
>TRBV11-3|TRBJ2-2|.|.
CASSYRDTTGELFF
TGTGCCAGCAGCTACCGGGACACTACCGGGGAGCTGTTTTTT
>TRBV10-3|TRBJ2-7|TRBD1|.
CAIAPGQPYEQYF
TGTGCCATAGCACCGGGACAGCCATACGAGCAGTACTTC
>TRBV12-3/TRBV12-4|TRBJ2-3|TRBD2|.
CASSPPGAGGGGTQYF
TGTGCCAGCAGTCCCCCGGGAGCGGGAGGAGGGGGTACGCAGTATTTT
>TRBV27|TRBJ2-1|.|.
CASSFLRGGTGEQFF
TGTGCCAGCAGTTTCCTCCGGGGAGGGACAGGTGAGCAGTTCTTC
>TRBV5-1|TRBJ2-5|.|many
CASSLAFREETQYF
TGCGCCAGCAGCTTGGCCTTCAGGGAAGAGACCCAGTACTTC
>TRBV7-2|TRBJ2-7|.|.
CASSLDSNLYEQYF
TGTGCCAGCAGCTTAGACAGCAACCTATACGAGCAGTACTTC
>TRBV20-1|TRBJ2-7|TRBD1|.
CSARDPGAGGFLYEQYF
TGCAGTGCTAGAGACCCGGGGGCAGGGGGCTTTTTATACGAGCAGTACTTC
>TRBV20-1|TRBJ1-2|.|.
CSARQGIGYGYTF
TGCAGTGCTAGACAGGGGATCGGGTATGGCTACACCTTC
>TRBV7-2|TRBJ2-7|.|few
CASTLRRGNYEQYF
TGTGCCAGCACCTTACGCAGGGGAAACTACGAGCAGTACTTC
>TRBV12-3/TRBV12-4|TRBJ2-7|TRBD2|.
CASSFETSGVAYEQYF
TGTGCCAGCAGTTTTGAAACTAGCGGAGTGGCCTACGAGCAGTACTTC
>TRBV6-1|TRBJ2-7|.|.
CASRVRGAGVAYEQYF
TGTGCCAGCAGGGTACGCGGGGCGGGTGTTGCCTACGAGCAGTACTTC
>TRBV7-3|TRBJ2-7|.|few
CASSLVPTYEQYF
TGTGCCAGCAGCTTAGTCCCGACTTACGAGCAGTACTTC
>TRBV6-2/TRBV6-3|TRBJ2-1|TRBD2|few
CASRTGTSGGNEQFF
TGTGCCAGCAGGACCGGGACTAGCGGAGGCAATGAGCAGTTCTTC
>TRBV29-1|TRBJ2-1|TRBD2|many
CSVRDYSPYNEQFF
TGCAGCGTTAGGGACTATTCCCCTTACAATGAGCAGTTCTTC
>TRBV7-8|TRBJ1-1|.|few
CASSLATTSGAEAFF
TGTGCCAGCAGCTTAGCTACGACCTCCGGCGCTGAAGCTTTCTTT
>TRBV25-1|TRBJ2-5|.|many
CASSVQGRETQYF
TGTGCCAGCAGTGTCCAGGGCAGGGAGACCCAGTACTTC
>TRBV6-1|TRBJ2-5|TRBD2|.
CATSGLAGETQYF
TGTGCCACCTCGGGACTAGCGGGAGAGACCCAGTACTTC
>TRBV6-2/TRBV6-3|TRBJ2-7|TRBD2|.
CASREGLAGSYEQYF
TGTGCCAGCAGAGAAGGACTAGCGGGCTCCTACGAGCAGTACTTC
>TRBV10-3|TRBJ1-1|.|few
CAISTRPEDTEAFF
TGTGCCATCAGTACCCGGCCAGAGGACACTGAAGCTTTCTTT
>TRBV5-1|TRBJ2-5|.|.
CASSLSFAPETQYF
TGCGCCAGCAGCTTATCCTTCGCCCCCGAGACCCAGTACTTC
>TRBV18|TRBJ1-5|.|few
CASSLDLGGPQHF
TGTGCCAGCTCACTCGATTTGGGGGGGCCCCAGCATTTT
>TRBV7-9|TRBJ2-3|.|.
CASSLPPARSDTQYF
TGTGCCAGCAGCTTACCTCCTGCGAGGTCAGATACGCAGTATTTT
>TRBV20-1|TRBJ2-5|.|.
CSAPRTTVFPETQYF
TGCAGTGCCCCCCGCACGACAGTATTCCCGGAGACCCAGTACTTC
>TRBV19|TRBJ1-5|.|few
CATRQGNQPQHF
TGTGCCACCCGGCAGGGGAACCAGCCCCAGCATTTT
>TRBV4-1|TRBJ1-1|.|many
CASSQVGAGTRSEAFF
TGCGCCAGCAGCCAAGTCGGTGCAGGTACGAGGTCTGAAGCTTTCTTT
>TRBV18|TRBJ1-4|.|few
CATVEGSANEKLFF
TGTGCCACCGTAGAGGGATCGGCTAATGAAAAACTGTTTTTT
>TRBV18|TRBJ2-7|TRBD1|.
CASSPGTDRYEQYF
TGTGCCAGCTCACCCGGGACAGATCGCTACGAGCAGTACTTC
>TRBV5-1|TRBJ1-4|.|.
CASSLNGINEKLFF
TGCGCCAGCAGCTTAAACGGAATTAATGAAAAACTGTTTTTT
>TRBV27|TRBJ1-6|TRBD1|.
CASSPRTGDLLSSYNSPLHF
TGTGCCAGCAGTCCGCGGACAGGGGACCTCCTTAGCTCCTATAATTCACCCCTCCACTTT
>TRBV3-1|TRBJ1-1|.|few
CASSQLWARGTEAFF
TGTGCCAGCAGCCAACTCTGGGCTAGGGGCACTGAAGCTTTCTTT
>TRBV18|TRBJ1-6|.|.
CASSPGSPDSPLHF
TGTGCCAGCTCACCAGGGTCCCCCGATTCACCCCTCCACTTT
>TRBV29-1|TRBJ1-1|TRBD1|few
CSVPPGQANTEAFF
TGCAGCGTTCCCCCGGGACAGGCTAACACTGAAGCTTTCTTT
>TRBV6-1|TRBJ2-6|.|many
CASSKLQVGALSGANVLTF
TGTGCCAGCAGTAAACTTCAGGTGGGAGCCCTCTCTGGGGCCAACGTCCTGACTTTC
>TRBV11-1|TRBJ2-2|TRBD1|many
CASSPPDRGQVTGELFF
TGTGCCAGCAGTCCCCCGGACAGGGGGCAGGTCACCGGGGAGCTGTTTTTT
>TRBV7-9|TRBJ1-5|TRBD1|.
CASSPTGAPEPQHF
TGTGCCAGCAGCCCGACAGGGGCTCCGGAGCCCCAGCATTTT
>TRBV28|TRBJ2-5|.|few
CASSPDGLRETQYF
TGTGCCAGCAGCCCGGACGGACTGAGGGAGACCCAGTACTTC
>TRBV24-1|TRBJ1-5|.|.
CATSDLYGAWDQPQHF
TGTGCCACCAGTGATTTGTACGGGGCCTGGGATCAGCCCCAGCATTTT
>TRBV25-1|TRBJ1-2|.|.
CASSEFGVEGGYTF
TGTGCCAGCAGTGAATTCGGGGTAGAGGGCGGCTACACCTTC
>TRBV25-1|TRBJ1-6|TRBD1|.
CASSKRDRGAISPLHF
TGTGCCAGCAGTAAGCGGGACAGGGGCGCCATTTCACCCCTCCACTTT
>TRBV2|TRBJ1-5|TRBD1|.
CASTYGTGLQAGNQPQHF
TGTGCCAGCACGTACGGGACAGGGCTACAGGCGGGCAATCAGCCCCAGCATTTT
>TRBV19|TRBJ2-2|TRBD1|few
CASKGAYGELFF
TGTGCCAGTAAGGGGGCGTACGGGGAGCTGTTTTTT
>TRBV29-1|TRBJ2-7|.|many
CSVEKVQAGYEQYF
TGCAGCGTTGAGAAGGTCCAGGCGGGCTACGAGCAGTACTTC
>TRBV18|TRBJ2-7|.|few
CASSPSGRGYEQYF
TGTGCCAGCTCACCCTCAGGACGAGGCTACGAGCAGTACTTC
>TRBV4-2|TRBJ2-5|.|few
CASSPGKGAGVGQETQYF
TGTGCCAGCAGCCCGGGGAAGGGCGCCGGGGTAGGACAAGAGACCCAGTACTTC
>TRBV25-1|TRBJ2-1|TRBD2|.
CASSEWGRGGSRAYNEQFF
TGTGCCAGCAGTGAATGGGGCCGAGGCGGGAGTAGGGCCTACAATGAGCAGTTCTTC
>TRBV25-1|TRBJ2-7|.|.
CASRGHPYEQYF
TGTGCCAGCAGGGGACACCCCTACGAGCAGTACTTC
>TRBV6-2/TRBV6-3|TRBJ1-5|.|.
CASSYDLMGNQPQHF
TGTGCCAGCAGTTACGACCTAATGGGCAATCAGCCCCAGCATTTT
>TRBV6-5|TRBJ2-1|TRBD1|few
CASSNRDRGPGQFF
TGTGCCAGCAGTAACCGGGACAGGGGCCCCGGGCAGTTCTTC